The present TCR beta chain was sequenced within a study of blood T cell repertoires in COVID-19. This clone was seen a handful of times. The table came from immunoSEQ multiplex PCR; TCRdb's copy has only in-frame clones and leaves some out. The table records 320,000 or so clones, roughly nine tenths of them present only once. The CDR3 length is 16 residues. Losses at the gene ends were 0 bases for V and 7 bases for J; bases not matched to a gene: 7. Germline V CDR1 and CDR2: SGHDT, YYEEEE. This TCR derives from a woman in her twenties or thirties who had recovered from COVID-19. Sequenced input: PBMCs or T cells enriched from blood (not recorded which). The chain combines TRBV5-6 with TRBJ2-1; 10 bases line up with TRBD2. CDR3 in amino acids: CASSLVGLAGENEQFF. In DNA, the CDR3 is TGTGCCAGCAGCTTGGTAGGGCTAGCGGGGGAAAATGAGCAGTTCTTC.